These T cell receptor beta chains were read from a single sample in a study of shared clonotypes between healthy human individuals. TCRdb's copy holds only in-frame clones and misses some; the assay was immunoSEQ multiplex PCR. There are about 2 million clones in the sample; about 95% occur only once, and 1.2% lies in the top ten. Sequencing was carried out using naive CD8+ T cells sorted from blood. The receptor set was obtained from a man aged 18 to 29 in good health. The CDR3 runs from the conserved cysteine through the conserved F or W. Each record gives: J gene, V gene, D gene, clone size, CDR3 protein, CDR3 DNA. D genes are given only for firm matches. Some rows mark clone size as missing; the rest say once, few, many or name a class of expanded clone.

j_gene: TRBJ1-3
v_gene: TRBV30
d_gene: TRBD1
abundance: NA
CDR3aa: CAWLRDRGNSGNTIYF
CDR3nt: TGTGCCTGGCTCCGGGACAGGGGGAACTCTGGAAACACCATATATTTT

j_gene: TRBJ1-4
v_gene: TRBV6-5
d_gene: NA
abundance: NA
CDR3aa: CASLGRVEEKLFF
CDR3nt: TGTGCCAGCTTAGGCCGGGTGGAGGAAAAACTGTTTTTT

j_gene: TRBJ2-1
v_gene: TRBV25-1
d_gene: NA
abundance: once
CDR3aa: CASSERNRDNEQFF
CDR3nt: TGTGCCAGCAGTGAAAGGAACAGGGATAATGAGCAGTTCTTC

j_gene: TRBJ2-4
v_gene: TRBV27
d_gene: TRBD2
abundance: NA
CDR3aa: CASSLGTSGLQYF
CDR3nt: TGTGCCAGCAGTCTAGGGACTAGCGGCCTTCAGTACTTC

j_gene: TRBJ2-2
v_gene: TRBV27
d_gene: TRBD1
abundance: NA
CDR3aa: CASTRGLIPGELFF
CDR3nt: TGTGCCAGCACCAGGGGGCTGATCCCCGGGGAGCTGTTTTTT

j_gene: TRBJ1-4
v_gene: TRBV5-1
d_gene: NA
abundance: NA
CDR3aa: CASSLVPDYEKLFF
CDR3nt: TGCGCCAGCAGCTTGGTGCCCGACTATGAAAAACTGTTTTTT

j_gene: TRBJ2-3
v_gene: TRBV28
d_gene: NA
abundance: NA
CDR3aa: CASSLFGGDTQYF
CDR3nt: TGTGCCAGCAGTTTATTCGGTGGGGATACGCAGTATTTT

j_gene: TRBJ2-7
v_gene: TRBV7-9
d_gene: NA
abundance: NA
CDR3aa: CASSSGVYEQYF
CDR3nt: TGTGCCAGCAGCTCCGGGGTTTACGAGCAGTACTTC

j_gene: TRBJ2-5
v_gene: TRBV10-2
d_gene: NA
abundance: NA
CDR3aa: CASGASGEGVGETQYF
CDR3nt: TGCGCCAGCGGGGCAAGCGGCGAGGGAGTTGGAGAGACCCAGTACTTC

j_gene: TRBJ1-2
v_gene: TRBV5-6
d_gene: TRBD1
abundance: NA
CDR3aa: CASSLLTGGDNYGYTF
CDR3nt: TGTGCCAGCAGTCTACTGACAGGGGGCGATAACTATGGCTACACCTTC

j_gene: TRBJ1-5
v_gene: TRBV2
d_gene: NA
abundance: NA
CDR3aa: CASTDDVQGGSNQPQHF
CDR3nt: TGTGCCAGCACAGATGATGTACAGGGTGGATCTAATCAGCCCCAGCATTTT

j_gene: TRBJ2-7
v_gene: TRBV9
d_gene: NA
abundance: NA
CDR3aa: CASSVDFGSAYEQYF
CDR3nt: TGTGCCAGCAGCGTAGACTTTGGTAGCGCCTACGAGCAGTACTTC

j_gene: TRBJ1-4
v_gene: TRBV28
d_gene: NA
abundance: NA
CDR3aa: CASSLKGSGVPNEKLFF
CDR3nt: TGTGCCAGCAGTTTAAAGGGGTCGGGAGTGCCTAATGAAAAACTGTTTTTT

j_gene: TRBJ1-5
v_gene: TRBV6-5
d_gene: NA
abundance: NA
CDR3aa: CASSPSGGPNQPQHF
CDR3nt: TGTGCCAGCAGCCCATCAGGAGGCCCCAATCAGCCCCAGCATTTT

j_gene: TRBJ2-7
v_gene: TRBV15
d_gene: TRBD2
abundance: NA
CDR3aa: CATSRRQGGTSRIYEQYF
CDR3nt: TGTGCCACCAGCAGAAGACAGGGCGGGACTAGCCGGATATACGAGCAGTACTTC

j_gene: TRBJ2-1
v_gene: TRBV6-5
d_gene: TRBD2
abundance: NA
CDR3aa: CASSLAGGPGEQFF
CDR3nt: TGTGCCAGCAGCCTAGCGGGAGGGCCGGGTGAGCAGTTCTTC

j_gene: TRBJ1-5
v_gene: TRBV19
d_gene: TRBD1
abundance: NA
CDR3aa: CASSIGTGGNQPQHF
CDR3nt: TGTGCCAGTAGTATTGGGACAGGGGGCAATCAGCCCCAGCATTTT

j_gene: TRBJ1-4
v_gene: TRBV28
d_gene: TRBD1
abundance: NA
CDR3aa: CASSSHPQGEDEKLFF
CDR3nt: TGTGCCAGCAGTTCTCACCCACAGGGGGAGGATGAAAAACTGTTTTTT

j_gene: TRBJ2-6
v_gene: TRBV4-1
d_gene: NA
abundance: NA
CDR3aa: CASSQGSLLSGANVLTF
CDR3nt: TGCGCCAGCAGCCAGGGCAGTCTTCTCTCTGGGGCCAACGTCCTGACTTTC

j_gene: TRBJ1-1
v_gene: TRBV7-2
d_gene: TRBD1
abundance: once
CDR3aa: CASRSQGRGTEAFF
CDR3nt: TGTGCCAGCAGATCACAGGGGAGGGGGACTGAAGCTTTCTTT

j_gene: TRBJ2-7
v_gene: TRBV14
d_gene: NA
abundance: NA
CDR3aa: CASSQVPEDTSYEQYF
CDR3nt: TGTGCCAGCAGTCAAGTCCCCGAGGACACTTCCTACGAGCAGTACTTC

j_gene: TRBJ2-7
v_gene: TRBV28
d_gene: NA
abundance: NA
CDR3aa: CASTPVGTHEQYF
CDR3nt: TGTGCCAGCACCCCGGTGGGGACGCACGAGCAGTACTTC

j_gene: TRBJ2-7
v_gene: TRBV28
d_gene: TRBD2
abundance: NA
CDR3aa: CASSIQRGIYEQYF
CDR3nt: TGTGCCAGCAGTATCCAGCGGGGCATTTACGAGCAGTACTTC

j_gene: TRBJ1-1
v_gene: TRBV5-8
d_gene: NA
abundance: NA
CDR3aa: CASSPGRAGAYTEAFF
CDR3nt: TGTGCCAGCAGCCCTGGACGGGCAGGGGCGTACACTGAAGCTTTCTTT

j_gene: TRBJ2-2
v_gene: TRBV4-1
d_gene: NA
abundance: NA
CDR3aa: CASSSAGVLNTGELFF
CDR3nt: TGCGCCAGCAGCTCGGCAGGGGTCCTCAACACCGGGGAGCTGTTTTTT

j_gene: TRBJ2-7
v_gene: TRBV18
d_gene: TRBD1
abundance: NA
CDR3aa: CASSQGQGFSYEQYF
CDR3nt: TGTGCCAGCTCCCAGGGACAGGGGTTTTCCTACGAGCAGTACTTC

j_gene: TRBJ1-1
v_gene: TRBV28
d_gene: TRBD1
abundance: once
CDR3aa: CASRSQGGTEAFF
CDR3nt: TGTGCCAGCAGGTCACAGGGGGGCACTGAAGCTTTCTTT

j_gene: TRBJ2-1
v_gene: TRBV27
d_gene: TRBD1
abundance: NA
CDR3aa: CASSPQVDRVNEQFF
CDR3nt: TGTGCCAGCAGCCCCCAAGTGGACAGGGTCAATGAGCAGTTCTTC

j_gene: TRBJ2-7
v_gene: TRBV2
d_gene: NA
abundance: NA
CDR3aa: CASSEGPQAYEQYF
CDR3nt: TGTGCCAGCAGTGAAGGACCCCAGGCCTACGAGCAGTACTTC

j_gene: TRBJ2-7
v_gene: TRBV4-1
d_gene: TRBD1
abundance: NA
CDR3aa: CASSQGQGVGYEQYF
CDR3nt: TGCGCCAGCAGCCAAGGACAGGGGGTGGGCTACGAGCAGTACTTC

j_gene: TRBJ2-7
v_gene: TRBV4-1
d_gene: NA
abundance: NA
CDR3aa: CASSPRLEPYEQYF
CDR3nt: TGCGCCAGCAGCCCTCGACTAGAACCCTACGAGCAGTACTTC

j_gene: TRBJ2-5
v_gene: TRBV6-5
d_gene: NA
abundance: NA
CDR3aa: CASSQQGWETQYF
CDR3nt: TGTGCCAGCAGTCAACAGGGCTGGGAGACCCAGTACTTC

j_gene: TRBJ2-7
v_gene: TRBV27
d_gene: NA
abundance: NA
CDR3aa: CASSQIELGQGPEQYF
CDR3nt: TGTGCCAGCAGTCAAATCGAGTTGGGGCAGGGGCCCGAGCAGTACTTC

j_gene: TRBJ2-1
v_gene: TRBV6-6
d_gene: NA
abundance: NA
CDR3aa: CASSQAGSSYNEQFF
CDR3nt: TGTGCCAGCAGCCAAGCAGGGAGCTCCTACAATGAGCAGTTCTTC

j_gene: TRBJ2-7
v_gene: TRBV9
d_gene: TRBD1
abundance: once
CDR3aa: CASSGGTGDYEQYF
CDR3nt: TGTGCCAGCAGCGGAGGGACAGGGGACTACGAGCAGTACTTC

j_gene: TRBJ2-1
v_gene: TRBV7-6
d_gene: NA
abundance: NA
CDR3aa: CASSPGENEQFF
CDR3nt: TGTGCCAGCAGCCCAGGGGAAAATGAGCAGTTCTTC

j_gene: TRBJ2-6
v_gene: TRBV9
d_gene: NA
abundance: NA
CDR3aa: CASSVVDFSGANVLTF
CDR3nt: TGTGCCAGCAGCGTAGTAGATTTTTCTGGGGCCAACGTCCTGACTTTC

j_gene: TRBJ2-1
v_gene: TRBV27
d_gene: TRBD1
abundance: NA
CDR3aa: CASSPGQGYGEQFF
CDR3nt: TGTGCCAGCAGTCCCGGACAGGGGTACGGGGAGCAGTTCTTC